Shown below are 16 T cell receptor beta chains from a single sample sequenced in a study of blood T cell repertoires in COVID-19. Libraries were prepared by immunoSEQ multiplex PCR; TCRdb keeps only in-frame clonotypes and omits some of them. The table shows roughly 250,000 clones, with roughly 90% occurring only once. Sequencing was done on a sample of PBMCs or T cells enriched from blood (not recorded which). Receptor source: a man aged 35 to 55 who had recovered from COVID-19.

The CDR3 here is CATSSGDRGAGNQPQHF. The CDR3 nucleotides read TGTGCCACCAGCAGTGGAGACAGGGGCGCAGGCAATCAGCCCCAGCATTTT. J is TRBJ1-5 and V is TRBV15, with 8 nucleotides matching TRBD1. With 3 bases clipped from V and 2 bases from J, the junction kept 9 bases outside the gene matches. The CDR3 has 17 amino acids. Germline CDR1 LNHNV, CDR2 YYDKDF (reference sequence).

V is TRBV28 and J is TRBJ2-1; D possibly corresponds to TRBD2 (6 bases). The CDR3 is 13 residues long. V lost 6 bases to trimming and J lost 9 bases, with 15 bases between them. Germline V lookup: CDR1 MDHEN, CDR2 SYDVKM. CDR3 residues: CASSLARSGEQFF. For the CDR3, the DNA is TGTGCCAGCAGCCTGGCGCGTAGCGGTGAGCAGTTCTTC.

The rearrangement uses TRBV11-2 and TRBJ2-1; TRBD2 aligns across 12 bases. Germline V lookup: CDR1 SGHAT, CDR2 FQNNGV. CDR3 length: 18 residues. V shed 0 bases and J 8 bases; nucleotides not matched to a gene: 11. The CDR3 DNA sequence: TGTGCCAGCAGCTTAGATGGGCGTCTAGCGGGGGGGAGTGATGAGCAGTTCTTC. It yields the protein CASSLDGRLAGGSDEQFF.

The chain couples TRBV28 to TRBJ2-2, with D unresolved. The germline V gene encodes CDR1 MDHEN and CDR2 SYDVKM. This CDR3 spans 14 amino acids. V was trimmed by 2 bases and J by 6 bases, leaving 10 bases between them. CDR3 bases: TGTGCCAGCAGTTTACTAGTTTCGGCCGGGGAGCTGTTTTTT. This codes for CASSLLVSAGELFF.

Notes on this clone: One end of the junction fails to match germline, which may point to a read error. This chain joins TRBV7-2 and TRBJ1-5, with a tentative D call TRBD1 (6 bases). Germline V lookup: CDR1 SGHTA, CDR2 FQGNSA. The CDR3 has 14 amino acids. Written as DNA, the CDR3 is TGTGCCAGCAGGAACCTAGGGACAAGCGAAAGTTTGTATTTT. This codes for CASRNLGTSESLYF.

This chain connects TRBV28 to TRBJ2-5; the D gene is possibly TRBD2 (5 bases). Germline CDR1 and CDR2: MDHEN and SYDVKM. CDR3 size: 13 residues. Between the trimmed V and J ends, which lost 7 bases and 5 bases, there was a span of 14 bases. The chain's CDR3 is CASNSGFGETQYF. The CDR3 coding sequence is TGTGCCAGCAATTCGGGGTTCGGGGAGACCCAGTACTTC.

This rearrangement joins TRBV3-1 (or the pseudogene TRBV3-2) to TRBJ2-7; TRBD1 matches 9 bases. Germline-derived CDR1 and CDR2 are LGHDT and YNNKEL (reference sequence). This CDR3 is 16 amino acids long. J lost 0 bases, V lost 4 bases, and 7 bases had no gene match. The CDR3 DNA follows: TGTGCCAGCAGCCGACCCGGGACAGGGACCTCCTACGAGCAGTACTTC. Its translation: CASSRPGTGTSYEQYF.

V usage is TRBV6-5 and J usage is TRBJ2-7; 7 positions agree with TRBD1. Trimming at V came to 5 bases and at J to 4 bases, leaving 11 bases not matched to a gene. The V gene's germline CDR1 is MNHEY and CDR2 SVGAGI. CDR3 size: 15 residues. This CDR3 is CASSPILGGLYEQYF. Here the CDR3 DNA reads TGTGCCAGCAGTCCAATTCTAGGGGGCTTATACGAGCAGTACTTC.

This clone was recorded a few times. This chain uses TRBV15 with TRBJ2-5; tentatively, D is TRBD2 (5 bases). Germline V gene sequence: CDR1 LNHNV, CDR2 YYDKDF (reference sequence). This CDR3 comprises 14 residues. Trimming took off 3 bases at V and 6 bases at J, with 14 bases between the two ends. CDR3 coding DNA: TGTGCCACCAGCAGCGAACAAAGGAGGAAGACCCAGTACTTC. It specifies CATSSEQRRKTQYF.

V usage is TRBV7-3 and J usage is TRBJ1-1; TRBD1 might be the D (6 bases). The germline V gene encodes CDR1 SGHTA and CDR2 FQGTGA. Trimming removed 3 bases at V and 0 bases at J, with 11 bases between. The CDR3 sequence is 15 residues long. This CDR3 reads CASSLGQGMNTEAFF. The CDR3 nucleotides read TGTGCCAGCAGCTTGGGGCAGGGGATGAACACTGAAGCTTTCTTT.

The rearrangement joins TRBV7-9 to TRBJ2-1, with 10 positions matching TRBD2. CDR3 size: 17 residues. Germline V gene lookup returns CDR1 SEHNR and CDR2 FQNEAQ (reference sequence). The V segment lost 5 bases and the J segment 0 bases; nucleotides outside the gene matches: 7. For the CDR3, the DNA is TGTGCCAGCAGCCCGATACTAGCGGGAAGCTCCTACAATGAGCAGTTCTTC. It encodes CASSPILAGSSYNEQFF.

The V call is TRBV13, the J call TRBJ2-5; D is perhaps TRBD1 (5 bases). The CDR3 has 15 amino acids. Germline V gene data show CDR1 as PRHDT and CDR2 as FYEKMQ (reference sequence). V was pared by 2 bases and J by 5 bases, with 15 bases between. The CDR3: CASSLRLGASETQYF. In DNA, the CDR3 is TGTGCCAGCAGCTTACGGCTAGGGGCCAGCGAGACCCAGTACTTC. The full variable domain, with the rest looked up from reference TRBV13 and TRBJ2-5, is AAGVIQSPRHLIKEKRETATLKCYPIPRHDTVYWYQQGPGQDPQFLISFYEKMQSDKGSIPDRFSAQQFSDYHSELNMSSLELGDSALYFCASSLRLGASETQYFGPGTRLLVL.

The chain joins TRBV5-1 to TRBJ2-1, with D possibly TRBD2 on 5 matching bases. CDR3 length: 16 residues. Trimming pared 0 bases from V and 0 bases from J, leaving 10 bases between. Germline lookup yields CDR1 SGHRS and CDR2 YFSETQ. CDR3 nucleotide sequence: TGCGCCAGCAGCTTGGCCGAGGGTGGCTCCTACAATGAGCAGTTCTTC. It is translated as CASSLAEGGSYNEQFF.

The rearrangement uses TRBV14 and TRBJ2-3; 7 nucleotides line up with TRBD1. Losses at the gene ends were 0 bases for V and 0 bases for J; bases not matched to a gene: 6. This CDR3 contains 17 residues. CDR1 is SGHDN and CDR2 is FVKESK in the germline V gene. DNA of the CDR3: TGTGCCAGCAGCCAAGAAAGGGGGCGGCCTAGCACAGATACGCAGTATTTT. Translating it yields CASSQERGRPSTDTQYF.

The chain has TRBV6-5 and TRBJ2-1, with TRBD2 matching 9 bases. Germline V gene data show CDR1 as MNHEY and CDR2 as SVGAGI. Trimming at V came to 7 bases and at J to 4 bases, leaving 8 bases not matched to a gene. This CDR3 is 15 amino acids long. The CDR3 is CASTSLAGGYNEQFF. The CDR3 DNA reads as TGTGCCAGCACCTCCCTCGCGGGAGGGTACAATGAGCAGTTCTTC.

V is TRBV4-1 and J is TRBJ2-7; a weak D match, TRBD2 (5 bases). V was cut by 1 base and J by 4 bases, with 8 bases left in between. Germline V lookup: CDR1 MGHRA, CDR2 YSYEKL. The CDR3 has 13 residues. CDR3 nucleotide sequence: TGCGCCAGCAGCCAAGTGGGGAGATACGAGCAGTACTTC. Amino acids: CASSQVGRYEQYF.